This entry lists 22 T cell receptor beta chains sequenced from one sample in a study of blood T cell repertoires in COVID-19. The protocol was immunoSEQ multiplex PCR, while the TCRdb copy is restricted to in-frame clones and leaves out a portion. The sample contains 310,000 or so clones, around nine tenths of which appear only once. The sequenced sample was PBMCs or T cells enriched from blood (not recorded which). Receptors were obtained from a woman aged 30 to 39 who had recovered from COVID-19.

About this clone: Other nucleotide sequences in the sample specify the same CDR3. The chain joins TRBV19 to TRBJ2-1; the D is unclear. Trimming removed 3 bases from V and 0 bases from J, with 9 bases in between. This CDR3 comprises 15 residues. CDR1 and CDR2 from the germline V gene are LNHDA and SQIVND (reference sequence). The CDR3 loop reads CASSIGSSSYNEQFF. The CDR3 DNA sequence: TGTGCCAGTAGTATCGGGTCTTCCTCCTACAATGAGCAGTTCTTC.

The V gene is TRBV12-3 or TRBV12-4, the J gene TRBJ1-1; weak D call: TRBD1 (5 bases). The CDR3 has 13 residues. V was shortened by 3 bases and J by 1 base, with 6 bases between the two germline ends. The CDR3 sequence is CASSFQGNTEAFF. The CDR3 DNA reads as TGTGCCAGCAGTTTTCAGGGGAACACTGAAGCTTTCTTT.

V gene TRBV28 combines with J gene TRBJ2-1; tentatively, D is TRBD2 (5 bases). The germline CDR1 and CDR2 sequences are MDHEN and SYDVKM. The V end lost 4 bases, the J end lost 0 bases, and 10 bases lay between the germline ends. The CDR3 consists of 15 residues. In nucleotides, the CDR3 is TGTGCCAGCAGTTGGCCGGGAAGCTCCTACAATGAGCAGTTCTTC. Translating gives CASSWPGSSYNEQFF.

The chain couples TRBV7-3 to TRBJ2-1; D is ambiguous. Germline CDR1 is SGHTA and CDR2 is FQGTGA. Trimming cost V 2 bases and J 7 bases, with 12 bases left between them. The CDR3 loop spans 14 amino acids. This CDR3 is CASSLPTESNEQFF. The CDR3, as DNA: TGTGCCAGCAGCTTACCAACAGAATCAAATGAGCAGTTCTTC.

J is TRBJ2-7 and V is TRBV28; TRBD1 aligns across 9 bases. Looked up from germline, CDR1 is MDHEN and CDR2 is SYDVKM. V lost 4 bases and J lost 6; bases outside the gene matches: 13. The CDR3 contains 16 residues. CDR3 DNA: TGTGCCAGCAGTTCCGTACGGGACAGGGATGGTGTCGAGCAGTACTTC. It translates to CASSSVRDRDGVEQYF.

The V and J genes are TRBV5-1 and TRBJ1-6; D gene unclear. CDR3 length equals 15 residues. Trimming shortened V by 0 bases and J by 8 bases, and 12 bases separated the two germline ends. Germline V gene data show CDR1 as SGHRS and CDR2 as YFSETQ. The CDR3 is CASSLESRRDSPLHF. CDR3 in DNA: TGCGCCAGCAGCTTGGAGTCCAGGCGGGATTCACCCCTCCACTTT.

This clone has only one observation. The chain carries TRBV2 and TRBJ2-1, with 12 bases that match TRBD2. J was trimmed by 8 bases and V by 6 bases; bases with no gene match: 14. CDR3 size: 17 residues. Germline V gives CDR1 SNHLY, CDR2 FYNNEI. CDR3 DNA sequence: TGTGCCAGCAGCCCCCCCAAGACTAGCGGGAGACTCGATGAGCAGTTCTTC. Its translation is CASSPPKTSGRLDEQFF. Looking up the rest from reference TRBV2 and TRBJ2-1 gives the full variable domain: EPEVTQTPSHQVTQMGQEVILRCVPISNHLYFYWYRQILGQKVEFLVSFYNNEISEKSEIFDDQFSVERPDGSNFTLKIRSTKLEDSAMYFCASSPPKTSGRLDEQFFGPGTRLTVL.

This clone is classed as medium-sized. The same CDR3 arises from other DNA sequences in this sample as well. The rearrangement links TRBV29-1 to TRBJ1-6, with TRBD1 matching over 9 bases. Germline loops: CDR1 SQVTM, CDR2 ANQGSEA. This CDR3 has 13 amino acids. Trimming at V came to 4 bases and at J to 5 bases, leaving 0 bases not matched to a gene. In DNA form, the CDR3 reads TGCAGCGTTGGGACAGGGGATAATTCACCCCTCCACTTT. Protein product: CSVGTGDNSPLHF.

This chain uses TRBV7-8 with TRBJ2-2, with TRBD2 matching over 11 bases. Losses at the gene ends were 2 bases for V and 5 bases for J; bases not matched to a gene: 1. CDR1 and CDR2 from the germline V gene are SGHVS and FQNEAQ. This CDR3 spans 15 amino acids. DNA for the CDR3: TGTGCCAGCAGCTTACTAGCGGGAGGAACCGGGGAGCTGTTTTTT. As protein: CASSLLAGGTGELFF.

The J gene is TRBJ2-7, the V gene TRBV19; 8 bases fit TRBD2. Germline CDR1 is LNHDA and CDR2 is SQIVND (reference sequence). The CDR3 has 18 amino acids. Trimming at V came to 7 bases and at J to 4 bases, leaving 21 bases not matched to a gene. CDR3 DNA sequence: TGTGCCAGTATTCCAAGCCGGTCGGTAGCGGGAAGAATATACGAGCAGTACTTC. Amino acid sequence: CASIPSRSVAGRIYEQYF.

The J gene is TRBJ1-3, the V gene TRBV9; D remains unclear. CDR3 size: 14 residues. Germline V lookup: CDR1 SGDLS, CDR2 YYNGEE. V lost 0 bases, J lost 4 bases, and 8 bases lay in between. The CDR3, as DNA: TGTGCCAGCAGCGTAGGAACAGACGGAAACACCATATATTTT. This codes for CASSVGTDGNTIYF.

The chain is built from TRBV4-2 and TRBJ1-3; a possible D gene is TRBD1 (6 bases). This CDR3 is 15 amino acids long. CDR1 is LGHNA and CDR2 is YNFKEQ in the germline V gene. Trimming stripped 0 bases from V and 6 bases from J, with 12 bases between. The CDR3 DNA sequence: TGTGCCAGCAGCCAAGAAGGGGGATCGGCAAACACCATATATTTT. This encodes CASSQEGGSANTIYF.

Written as DNA, the CDR3 is TGTGCCAGCAGCCCGCGACTAGCGGGAGGGCTAGAGACCCAGTACTTC. Its translation is CASSPRLAGGLETQYF. V and J are TRBV9 and TRBJ2-5, with TRBD2 identical over 14 bases. This CDR3 contains 16 residues. CDR1 SGDLS and CDR2 YYNGEE come from the germline V gene. Germline trimming cut 4 bases from V and 4 bases from J; bases unmatched to any gene: 6. The full variable domain, rest sourced from reference TRBV9 and TRBJ2-5, is DSGVTQTPKHLITATGQRVTLRCSPRSGDLSVYWYQQSLDQGLQFLIQYYNGEERAKGNILERFSAQQFPDLHSELNLSSLELGDSALYFCASSPRLAGGLETQYFGPGTRLLVL.

The chain couples TRBV30 to TRBJ2-7; 11 bases agree with TRBD1. Germline-derived CDR1 and CDR2 are GTSNPN and SVGIG (reference sequence). Unmatched junction bases numbered 5, after V lost 3 bases and J lost 4 bases. The CDR3 extends over 14 amino acids. The CDR3 reads CAWRAGTGGYEQYF. Written as DNA, the CDR3 is TGTGCCTGGAGAGCCGGGACAGGGGGATACGAGCAGTACTTC.

This clone was found once. The chain carries TRBV28 and TRBJ1-1, with 7 bases lining up with TRBD1. Trimming took 4 bases from V and 4 from J; bases not matched to a gene: 3. CDR3 length equals 13 residues. CDR1 and CDR2 (germline): MDHEN, SYDVKM. The CDR3, as DNA: TGTGCCAGCAGTTGGAGGGGGCCCACTGAAGCTTTCTTT. Its translation is CASSWRGPTEAFF.

This chain uses TRBV19 with TRBJ2-1; TRBD2 matches at 8 bases. Per the germline V gene, CDR1 is LNHDA and CDR2 is SQIVND (reference sequence). V lost 8 bases to trimming and J lost 4 bases; unmatched junction nucleotides: 4. The CDR3 runs 13 residues. As DNA, the CDR3 is TGTGCCAGTGCGCGGGAGGCGTACAATGAGCAGTTCTTC. It translates to CASAREAYNEQFF.

The gene calls are TRBV9 and TRBJ2-5; TRBD1 matches at 9 bases. Germline V lookup: CDR1 SGDLS, CDR2 YYNGEE. The CDR3 length is 14 residues. The junction had 8 bases not matched to a gene; V was cut back by 6 bases and J by 5 bases. CDR3 DNA sequence: TGTGCCAGCAACCCGGGACAGGGCTTGGAGACCCAGTACTTC. This translates into CASNPGQGLETQYF.

This chain uses TRBV5-1 with TRBJ2-2; D might be TRBD1 (5 bases). The CDR3 extends over 14 amino acids. V lost 2 bases, J lost 2 bases, and 7 bases lay in between. CDR1 is SGHRS, CDR2 YFSETQ, per germline. The CDR3 DNA is TGCGCCAGCAGCTTAGACAGAAACACCGGGGAGCTGTTTTTT. Residues: CASSLDRNTGELFF. Full variable domain (rest looked up from reference TRBV5-1 and TRBJ2-2): KAGVTQTPRYLIKTRGQQVTLSCSPISGHRSVSWYQQTPGQGLQFLFEYFSETQRNKGNFPGRFSGRQFSNSRSEMNVSTLELGDSALYLCASSLDRNTGELFFGEGSRLTVL.

The chain links TRBV3-1 (or the pseudogene TRBV3-2) to TRBJ2-1; TRBD2 matches at 8 bases. Germline CDR1 reads LGHDT; CDR2 reads YNNKEL (reference sequence). J was trimmed by 10 bases and V by 1 base; bases with no gene match: 6. This CDR3 has 14 residues. The CDR3 is CASSQAGGPGEQFF. CDR3 coding DNA: TGTGCCAGCAGCCAAGCGGGAGGGCCTGGAGAGCAGTTCTTC.

This clone was seen once. The V call is TRBV27, the J call TRBJ2-2; D gene ambiguous. The CDR3 totals 13 residues. CDR1 is MNHEY, CDR2 SMNVEV, per germline (reference sequence). V lost 6 bases and J 7 bases, leaving 12 bases between the germline ends. CDR3 bases: TGTGCCAGCAGCCCTCCCCAGGTCGGGGAGCTGTTTTTT. Translating it yields CASSPPQVGELFF.

J is TRBJ2-1 and V is TRBV29-1; 7 bases are shared with TRBD2. With 7 bases clipped from V and 5 bases from J, the junction kept 14 bases outside the gene matches. The CDR3 consists of 15 residues. Germline V lookup: CDR1 SQVTM, CDR2 ANQGSEA. The CDR3 coding sequence is TGCAGCGCCGAGGCGGGGGTCACTTACGACAATGAGCAGTTCTTC. Amino acid sequence: CSAEAGVTYDNEQFF.

About this clone itself: This same CDR3 is encoded by further DNA sequences in the sample. V and J are TRBV28 and TRBJ1-5, with D perhaps TRBD1 (5 bases). From germline, CDR1 is MDHEN and CDR2 SYDVKM. Trimming stripped 1 base from V and 4 bases from J, with 8 bases between. The CDR3 contains 14 residues. The CDR3 DNA reads TGTGCCAGCAGTTTATCCCGGGGGAATCAGCCCCAGCATTTT. The encoded protein is CASSLSRGNQPQHF.